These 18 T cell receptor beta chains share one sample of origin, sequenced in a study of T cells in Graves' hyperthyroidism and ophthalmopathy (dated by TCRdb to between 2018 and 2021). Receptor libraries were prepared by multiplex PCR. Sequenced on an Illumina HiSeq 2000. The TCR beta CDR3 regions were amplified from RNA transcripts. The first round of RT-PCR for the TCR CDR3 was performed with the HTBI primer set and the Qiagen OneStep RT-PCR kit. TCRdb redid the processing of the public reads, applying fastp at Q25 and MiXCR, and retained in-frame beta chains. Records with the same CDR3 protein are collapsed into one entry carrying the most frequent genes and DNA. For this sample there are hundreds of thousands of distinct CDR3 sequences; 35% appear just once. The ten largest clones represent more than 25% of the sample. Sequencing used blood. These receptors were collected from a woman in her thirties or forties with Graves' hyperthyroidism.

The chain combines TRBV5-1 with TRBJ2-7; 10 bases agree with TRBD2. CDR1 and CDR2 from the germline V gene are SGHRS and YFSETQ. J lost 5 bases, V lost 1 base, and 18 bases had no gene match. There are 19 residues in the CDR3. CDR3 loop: CASSLTGWASGSRKDEQYF. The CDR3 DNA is TGCGCCAGCAGCTTGACGGGGTGGGCTAGCGGGAGCAGAAAAGACGAGCAGTACTTC.

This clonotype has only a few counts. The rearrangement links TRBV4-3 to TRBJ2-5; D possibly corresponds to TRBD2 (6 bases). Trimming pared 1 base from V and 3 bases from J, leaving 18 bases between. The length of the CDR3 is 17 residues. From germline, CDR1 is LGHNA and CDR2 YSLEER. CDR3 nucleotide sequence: TGCGCCAGCAGCCAAGTAGGTAGCGGTGAGAGGAAAGAGACCCAGTACTTC. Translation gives CASSQVGSGERKETQYF.

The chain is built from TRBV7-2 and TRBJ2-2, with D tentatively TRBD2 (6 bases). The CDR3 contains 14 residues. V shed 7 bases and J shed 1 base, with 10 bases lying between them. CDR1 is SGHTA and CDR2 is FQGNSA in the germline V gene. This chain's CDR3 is CASTMGGNTGELFF. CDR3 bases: TGTGCCAGCACCATGGGAGGGAACACCGGGGAGCTGTTTTTT.

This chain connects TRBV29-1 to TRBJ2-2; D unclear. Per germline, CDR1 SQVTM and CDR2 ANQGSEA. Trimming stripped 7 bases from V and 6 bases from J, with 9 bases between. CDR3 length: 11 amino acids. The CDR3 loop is CSAVESGELFF. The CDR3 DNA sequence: TGCAGCGCCGTAGAGTCCGGGGAGCTGTTTTTT.

The CDR3 sequence: CAWRIPGFYGYTF. CDR3 sequence (DNA): TGTGCCTGGAGGATACCGGGGTTCTATGGCTACACCTTC. The rearrangement uses TRBV19 and TRBJ1-2; D gene ambiguous. This CDR3 is 13 amino acids long. Germline CDR1 LNHDA, CDR2 SQIVND (reference sequence). V was clipped by 11 bases and J by 4 bases, with 17 bases between them.

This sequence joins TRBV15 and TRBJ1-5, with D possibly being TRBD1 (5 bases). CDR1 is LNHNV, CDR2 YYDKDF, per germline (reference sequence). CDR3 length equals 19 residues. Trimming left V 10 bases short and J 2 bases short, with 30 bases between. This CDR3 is CASSDSHGPHRGGNQPQHF. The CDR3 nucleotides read TGTGCCAGCAGTGACTCGCACGGACCGCACCGGGGGGGCAATCAGCCCCAGCATTTT.

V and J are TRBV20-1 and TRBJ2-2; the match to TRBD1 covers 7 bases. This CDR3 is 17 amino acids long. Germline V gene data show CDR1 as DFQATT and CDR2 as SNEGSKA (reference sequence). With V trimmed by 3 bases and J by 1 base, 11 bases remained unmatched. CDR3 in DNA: TGCAGTGCTAGGGGCAGACAGGGATTTGGGAACACCGGGGAGCTGTTTTTT. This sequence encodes CSARGRQGFGNTGELFF.

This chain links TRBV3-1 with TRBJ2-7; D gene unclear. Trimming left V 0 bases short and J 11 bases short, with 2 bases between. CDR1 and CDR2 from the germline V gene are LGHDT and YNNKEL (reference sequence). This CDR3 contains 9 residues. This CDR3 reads CASSQEKYF. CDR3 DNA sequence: TGTGCCAGCAGCCAAGAGAAGTACTTC.

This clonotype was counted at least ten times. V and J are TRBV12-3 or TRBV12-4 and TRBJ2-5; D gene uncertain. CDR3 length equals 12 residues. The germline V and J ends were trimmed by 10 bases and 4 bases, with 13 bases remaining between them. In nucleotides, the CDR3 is TGTGCCACTACCATTGGCGTAGAGACCCAGTACTTC. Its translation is CATTIGVETQYF.

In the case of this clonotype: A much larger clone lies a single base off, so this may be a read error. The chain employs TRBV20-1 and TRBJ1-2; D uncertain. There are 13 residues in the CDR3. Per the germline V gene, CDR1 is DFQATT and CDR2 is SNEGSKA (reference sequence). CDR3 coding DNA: TGCAGTGCCACCCACGGGAACAGTTATGGCCACACCTTC. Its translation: CSATHGNSYGHTF.

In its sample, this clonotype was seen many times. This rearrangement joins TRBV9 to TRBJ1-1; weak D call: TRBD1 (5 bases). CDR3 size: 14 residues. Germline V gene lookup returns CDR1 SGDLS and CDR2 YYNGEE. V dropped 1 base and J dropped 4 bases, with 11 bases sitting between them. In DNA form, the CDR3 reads TGTGCCAGCAGCGTATCCCCCGGGGGCACTGAAGCTTTCTTT. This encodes CASSVSPGGTEAFF.

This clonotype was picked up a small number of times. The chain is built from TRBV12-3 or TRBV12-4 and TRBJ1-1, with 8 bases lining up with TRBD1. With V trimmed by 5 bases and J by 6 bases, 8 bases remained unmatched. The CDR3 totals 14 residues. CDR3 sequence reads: CASSTPQGGAEAFF. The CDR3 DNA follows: TGTGCCAGCAGTACACCACAGGGGGGGGCTGAAGCTTTCTTT.

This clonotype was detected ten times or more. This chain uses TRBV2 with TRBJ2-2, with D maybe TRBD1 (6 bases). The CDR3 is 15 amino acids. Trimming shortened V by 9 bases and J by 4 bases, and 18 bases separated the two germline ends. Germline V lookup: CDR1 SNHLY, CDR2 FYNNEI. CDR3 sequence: CASSSDSPITGELFF. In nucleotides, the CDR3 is TGTGCCAGTTCTTCGGACAGCCCGATCACCGGGGAGCTGTTTTTT.

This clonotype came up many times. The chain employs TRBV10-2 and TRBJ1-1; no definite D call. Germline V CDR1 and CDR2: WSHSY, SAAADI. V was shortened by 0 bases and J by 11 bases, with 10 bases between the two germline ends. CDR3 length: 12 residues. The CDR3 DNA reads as TGCGCCAGCAGTGAGTCGCAGGTTCGGGCTTTCTTT. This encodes CASSESQVRAFF.

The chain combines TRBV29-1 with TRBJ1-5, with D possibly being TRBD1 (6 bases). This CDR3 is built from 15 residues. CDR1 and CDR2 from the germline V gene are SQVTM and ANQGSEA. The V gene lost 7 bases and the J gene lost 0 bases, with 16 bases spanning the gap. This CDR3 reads CSASVGGYSNQPQHF. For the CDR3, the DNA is TGCAGCGCCAGCGTAGGGGGATATAGCAATCAGCCCCAGCATTTT.

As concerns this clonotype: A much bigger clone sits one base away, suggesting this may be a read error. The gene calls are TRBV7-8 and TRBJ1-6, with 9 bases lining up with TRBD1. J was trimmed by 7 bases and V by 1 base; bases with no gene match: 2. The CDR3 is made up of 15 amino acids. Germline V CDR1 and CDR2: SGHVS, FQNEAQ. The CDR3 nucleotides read TGTGCCAGCAGCTTAGGGACAGGGGACAATTCACCCCTCCACTTT. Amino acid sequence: CASSLGTGDNSPLHF.

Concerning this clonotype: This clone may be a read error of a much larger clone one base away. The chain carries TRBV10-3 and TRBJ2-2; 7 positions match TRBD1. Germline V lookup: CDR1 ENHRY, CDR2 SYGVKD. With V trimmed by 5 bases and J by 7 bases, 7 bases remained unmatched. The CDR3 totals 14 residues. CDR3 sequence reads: CAISHRQGSGELFF. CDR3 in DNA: TGTGCCATCAGTCACAGACAGGGAAGCGGGGAGCTGTTTTTT.

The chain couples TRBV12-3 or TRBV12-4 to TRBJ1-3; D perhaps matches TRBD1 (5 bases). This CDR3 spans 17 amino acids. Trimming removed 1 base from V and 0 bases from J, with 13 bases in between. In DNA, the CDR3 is TGTGCCAGCAGTTTAGGGGGGACTGAGCTCTCTGGAAACACCATATATTTT. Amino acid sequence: CASSLGGTELSGNTIYF.